Sequencing of this T cell receptor beta chain was carried out in a study of PD-1 blockade in classical Hodgkin lymphoma. The method was immunoSEQ multiplex PCR; TCRdb's version includes in-frame clones alone and lacks a portion of them. The data hold about 15,000 clones, with 55% to 70% observed a single time. With 4 bases removed from V and 0 bases from J, the gap between germline ends came to 11 bases. The CDR3 is 15 residues long. Germline CDR1 SGHRS, CDR2 YFSETQ. Exposure to brentuximab vedotin varied, and each patient had relapsed following autologous stem cell transplantation. This clonotype originated in a human donor with classical Hodgkin lymphoma. The chain is built from TRBV5-1 and TRBJ2-1; possible D gene TRBD1, 5 bases. The starting material was peripheral blood mononuclear cells (PBMCs), obtained at baseline. CDR3 sequence: CASSDRESSYNEQFF. The CDR3 DNA follows: TGCGCCAGCAGCGACAGAGAAAGCTCCTACAATGAGCAGTTCTTC.